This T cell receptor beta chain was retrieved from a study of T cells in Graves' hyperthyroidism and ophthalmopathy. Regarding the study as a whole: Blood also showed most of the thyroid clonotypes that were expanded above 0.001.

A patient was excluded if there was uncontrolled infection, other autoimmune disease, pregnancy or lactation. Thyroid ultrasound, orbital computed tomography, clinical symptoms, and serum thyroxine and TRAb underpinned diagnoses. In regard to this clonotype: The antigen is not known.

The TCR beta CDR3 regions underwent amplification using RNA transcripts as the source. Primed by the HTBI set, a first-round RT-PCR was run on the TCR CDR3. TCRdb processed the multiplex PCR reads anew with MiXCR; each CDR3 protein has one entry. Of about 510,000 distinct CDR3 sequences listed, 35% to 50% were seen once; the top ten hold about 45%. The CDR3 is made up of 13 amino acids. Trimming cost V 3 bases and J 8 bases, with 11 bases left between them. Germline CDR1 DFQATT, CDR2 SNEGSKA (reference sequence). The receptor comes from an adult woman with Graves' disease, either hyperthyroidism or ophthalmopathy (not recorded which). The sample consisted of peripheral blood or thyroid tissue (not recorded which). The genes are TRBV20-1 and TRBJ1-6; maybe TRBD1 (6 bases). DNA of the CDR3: TGCAGTGCTAGCGGGACATTATATTCACCCCTCCACTTT. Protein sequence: CSASGTLYSPLHF.